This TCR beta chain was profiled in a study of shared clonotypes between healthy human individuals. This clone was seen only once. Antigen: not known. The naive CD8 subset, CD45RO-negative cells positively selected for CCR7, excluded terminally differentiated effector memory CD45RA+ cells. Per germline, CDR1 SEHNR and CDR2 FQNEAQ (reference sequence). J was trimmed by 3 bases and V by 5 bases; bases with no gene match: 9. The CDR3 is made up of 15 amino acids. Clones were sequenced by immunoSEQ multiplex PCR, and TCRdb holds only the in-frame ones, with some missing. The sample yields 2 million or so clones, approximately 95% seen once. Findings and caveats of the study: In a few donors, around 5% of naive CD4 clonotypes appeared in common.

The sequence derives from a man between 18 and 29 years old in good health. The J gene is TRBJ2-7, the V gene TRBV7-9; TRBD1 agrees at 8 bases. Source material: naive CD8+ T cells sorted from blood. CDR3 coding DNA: TGTGCCAGCAGCCCCTCCCAGGGGGCAAACTACGAGCAGTACTTC. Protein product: CASSPSQGANYEQYF.